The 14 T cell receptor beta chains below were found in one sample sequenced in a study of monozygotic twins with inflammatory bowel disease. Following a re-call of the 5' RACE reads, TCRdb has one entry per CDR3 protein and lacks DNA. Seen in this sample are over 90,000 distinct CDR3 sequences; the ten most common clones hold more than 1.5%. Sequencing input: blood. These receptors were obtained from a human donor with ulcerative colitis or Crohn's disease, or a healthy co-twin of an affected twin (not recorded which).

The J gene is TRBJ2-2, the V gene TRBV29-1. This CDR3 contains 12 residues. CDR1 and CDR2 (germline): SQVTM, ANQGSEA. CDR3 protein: CSVQRNTGELFF.

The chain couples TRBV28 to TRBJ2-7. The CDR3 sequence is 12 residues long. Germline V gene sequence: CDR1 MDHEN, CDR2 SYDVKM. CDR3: CATQHGVYEQYF.

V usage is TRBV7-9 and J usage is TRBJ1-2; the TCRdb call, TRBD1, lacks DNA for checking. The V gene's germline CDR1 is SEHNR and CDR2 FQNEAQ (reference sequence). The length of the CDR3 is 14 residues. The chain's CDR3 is CASSFPQGAYGYTF.

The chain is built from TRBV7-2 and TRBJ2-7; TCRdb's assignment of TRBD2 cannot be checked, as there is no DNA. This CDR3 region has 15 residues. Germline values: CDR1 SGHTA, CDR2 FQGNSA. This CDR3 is CASRRSSGGIHEQYF.

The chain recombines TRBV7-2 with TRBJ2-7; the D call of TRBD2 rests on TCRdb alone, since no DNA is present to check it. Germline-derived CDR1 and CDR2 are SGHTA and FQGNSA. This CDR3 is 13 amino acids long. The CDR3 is CASSQGLGYEQYF.

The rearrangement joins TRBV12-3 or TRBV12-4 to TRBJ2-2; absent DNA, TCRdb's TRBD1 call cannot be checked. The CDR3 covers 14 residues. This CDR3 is CASSHTGVGGELFF.

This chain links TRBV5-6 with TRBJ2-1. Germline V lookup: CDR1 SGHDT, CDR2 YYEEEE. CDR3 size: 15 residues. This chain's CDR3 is CASMLGGIPTTEQFF.

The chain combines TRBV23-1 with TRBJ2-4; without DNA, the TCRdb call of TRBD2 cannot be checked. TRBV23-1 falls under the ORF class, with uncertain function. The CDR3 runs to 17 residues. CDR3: CASSRSSPPLAKNIQYF.

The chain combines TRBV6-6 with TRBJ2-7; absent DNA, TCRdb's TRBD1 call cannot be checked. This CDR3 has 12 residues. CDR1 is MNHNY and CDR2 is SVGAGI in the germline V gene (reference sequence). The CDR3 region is CASATGGYEQYF.

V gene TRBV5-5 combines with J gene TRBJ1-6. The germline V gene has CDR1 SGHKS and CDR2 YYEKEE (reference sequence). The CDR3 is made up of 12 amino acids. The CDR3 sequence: CASSLWSPPLHF.

The CDR3 loop is CAISERAGGMNSPLHF. V usage is TRBV10-3 and J usage is TRBJ1-6; absent DNA, TCRdb's TRBD1 call cannot be checked. The CDR3 is made up of 16 amino acids. Per germline, CDR1 ENHRY and CDR2 SYGVKD.

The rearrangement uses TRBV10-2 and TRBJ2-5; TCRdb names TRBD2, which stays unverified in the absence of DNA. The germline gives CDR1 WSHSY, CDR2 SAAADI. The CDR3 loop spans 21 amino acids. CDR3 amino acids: CASSDGVWGRGLAGRGETQYF.

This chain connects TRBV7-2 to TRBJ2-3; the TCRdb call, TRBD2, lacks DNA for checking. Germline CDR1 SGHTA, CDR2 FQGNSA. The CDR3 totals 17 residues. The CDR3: CASSLAYLAGGMDTQYF.

CDR3 sequence: CAWRFGRGLYEQYF. The chain links TRBV30 to TRBJ2-7. CDR3 length: 14 amino acids. From germline, CDR1 is GTSNPN and CDR2 SVGIG (reference sequence).